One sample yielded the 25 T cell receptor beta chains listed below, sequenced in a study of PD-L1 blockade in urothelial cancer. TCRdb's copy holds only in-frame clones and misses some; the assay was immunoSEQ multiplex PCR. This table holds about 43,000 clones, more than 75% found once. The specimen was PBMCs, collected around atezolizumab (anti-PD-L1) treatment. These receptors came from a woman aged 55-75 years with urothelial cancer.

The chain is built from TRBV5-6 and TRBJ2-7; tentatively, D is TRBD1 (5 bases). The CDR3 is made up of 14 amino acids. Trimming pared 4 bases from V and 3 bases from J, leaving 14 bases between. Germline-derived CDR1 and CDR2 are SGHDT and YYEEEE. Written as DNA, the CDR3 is TGTGCCAGCAGCCCAACTGGGCAGGGCTACGAGCAGTACTTC. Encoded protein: CASSPTGQGYEQYF.

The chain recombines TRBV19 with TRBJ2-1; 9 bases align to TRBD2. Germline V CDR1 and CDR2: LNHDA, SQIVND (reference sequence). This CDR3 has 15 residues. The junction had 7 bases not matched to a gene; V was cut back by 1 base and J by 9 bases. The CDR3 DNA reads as TGTGCCAGTAGTATAGCCGCCGGGACTAGCAGTGAGCAGTTCTTC. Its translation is CASSIAAGTSSEQFF. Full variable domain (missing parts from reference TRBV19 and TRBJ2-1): DGGITQSPKYLFRKEGQNVTLSCEQNLNHDAMYWYRQDPGQGLRLIYYSQIVNDFQKGDIAEGYSVSREKKESFPLTVTSAQKNPTAFYLCASSIAAGTSSEQFFGPGTRLTVL.

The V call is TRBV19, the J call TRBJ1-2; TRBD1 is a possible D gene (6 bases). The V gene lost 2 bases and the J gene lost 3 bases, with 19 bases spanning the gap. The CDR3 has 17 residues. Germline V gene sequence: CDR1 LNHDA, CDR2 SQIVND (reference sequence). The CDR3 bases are TGTGCCAGTAGTATATTGGGGGCTAGCGGGTCGGACTATGGCTACACCTTC. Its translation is CASSILGASGSDYGYTF. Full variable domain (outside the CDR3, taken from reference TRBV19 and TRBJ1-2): DGGITQSPKYLFRKEGQNVTLSCEQNLNHDAMYWYRQDPGQGLRLIYYSQIVNDFQKGDIAEGYSVSREKKESFPLTVTSAQKNPTAFYLCASSILGASGSDYGYTFGSGTRLTVV.

As DNA, the CDR3 is TGTGCCAGCAGCTTTGGGGCTCTGGGCAATCAGCCCCAGCATTTT. Residues: CASSFGALGNQPQHF. The J gene is TRBJ1-5, the V gene TRBV7-8; the D gene is possibly TRBD1 (5 bases). The CDR3 contains 15 residues. Deletions cut 3 bases from V and 2 bases from J, with 11 bases between. Germline CDR1 SGHVS, CDR2 FQNEAQ.

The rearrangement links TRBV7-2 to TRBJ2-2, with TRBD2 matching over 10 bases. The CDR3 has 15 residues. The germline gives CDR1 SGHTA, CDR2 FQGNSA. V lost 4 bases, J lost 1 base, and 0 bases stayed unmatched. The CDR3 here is CASSWTSGNTGELFF. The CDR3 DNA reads TGTGCCAGCAGCTGGACTAGCGGGAACACCGGGGAGCTGTTTTTT. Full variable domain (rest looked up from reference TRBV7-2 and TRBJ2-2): GAGVSQSPSNKVTEKGKDVELRCDPISGHTALYWYRQSLGQGLEFLIYFQGNSAPDKSGLPSDRFSAERTGGSVSTLTIQRTQQEDSAVYLCASSWTSGNTGELFFGEGSRLTVL.

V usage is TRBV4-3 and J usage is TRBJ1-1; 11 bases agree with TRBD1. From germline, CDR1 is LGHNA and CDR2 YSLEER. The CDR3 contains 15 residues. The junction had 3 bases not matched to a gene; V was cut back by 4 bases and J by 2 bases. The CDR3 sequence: CASSLGTGGNTEAFF. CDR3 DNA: TGCGCCAGCAGCCTTGGGACAGGGGGAAACACTGAAGCTTTCTTT.

The CDR3, as DNA: TGTGCCAGCAGCGGGGGGACAGGGACCGTTTACAATGAGCAGTTCTTC. It yields the protein CASSGGTGTVYNEQFF. The chain recombines TRBV9 with TRBJ2-1; 9 positions agree with TRBD1. The V and J ends lost 3 bases and 4 bases, in that order; junction bases with no gene match: 8. Per germline, CDR1 SGDLS and CDR2 YYNGEE. This CDR3 contains 16 residues.

In nucleotides, the CDR3 is TGCAGCGCCACGGGACAGGGCGGTGAAAAACTGTTTTTT. It specifies CSATGQGGEKLFF. The rearrangement joins TRBV29-1 to TRBJ1-4; 9 nucleotides match TRBD1. V shed 7 bases and J 7 bases; nucleotides not matched to a gene: 7. The germline V gene encodes CDR1 SQVTM and CDR2 ANQGSEA. The CDR3 consists of 13 residues.

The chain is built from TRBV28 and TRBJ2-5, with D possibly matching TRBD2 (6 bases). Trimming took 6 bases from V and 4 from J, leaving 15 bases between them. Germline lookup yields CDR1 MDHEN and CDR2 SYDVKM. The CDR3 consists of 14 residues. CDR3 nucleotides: TGTGCCAGCAGCCCCGCGGGGATGGGAGAGACCCAGTACTTC. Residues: CASSPAGMGETQYF. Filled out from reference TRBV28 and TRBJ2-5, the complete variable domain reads DVKVTQSSRYLVKRTGEKVFLECVQDMDHENMFWYRQDPGLGLRLIYFSYDVKMKEKGDIPEGYSVSREKKERFSLILESASTNQTSMYLCASSPAGMGETQYFGPGTRLLVL.

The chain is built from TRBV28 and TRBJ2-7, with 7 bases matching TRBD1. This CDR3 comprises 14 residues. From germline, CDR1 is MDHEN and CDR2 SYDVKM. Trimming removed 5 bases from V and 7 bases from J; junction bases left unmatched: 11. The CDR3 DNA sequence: TGTGCCAGCAGTCCAGGGGGTTCTAAATGGGAGCAGTACTTC. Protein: CASSPGGSKWEQYF. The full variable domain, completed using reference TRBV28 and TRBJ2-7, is DVKVTQSSRYLVKRTGEKVFLECVQDMDHENMFWYRQDPGLGLRLIYFSYDVKMKEKGDIPEGYSVSREKKERFSLILESASTNQTSMYLCASSPGGSKWEQYFGPGTRLTVT.

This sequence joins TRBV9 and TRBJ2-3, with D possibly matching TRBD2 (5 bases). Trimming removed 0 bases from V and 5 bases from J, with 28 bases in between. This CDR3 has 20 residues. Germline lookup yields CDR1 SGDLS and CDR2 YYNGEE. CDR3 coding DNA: TGTGCCAGCAGCGTAGAATCGTCTGAACGTGGCGGGTGGAAAGAAGATACGCAGTATTTT. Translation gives CASSVESSERGGWKEDTQYF.

In nucleotides, the CDR3 is TGTGCCAGCAGTGTGAGTGGAGGAATCGGCGAGCAGTACTTC. Its translation: CASSVSGGIGEQYF. J is TRBJ2-7 and V is TRBV6-1; tentative D call: TRBD2 (5 bases). Per germline, CDR1 MNHNS and CDR2 SASEGT. V was cut by 4 bases and J by 6 bases, with 16 bases left in between. CDR3 size: 14 residues.

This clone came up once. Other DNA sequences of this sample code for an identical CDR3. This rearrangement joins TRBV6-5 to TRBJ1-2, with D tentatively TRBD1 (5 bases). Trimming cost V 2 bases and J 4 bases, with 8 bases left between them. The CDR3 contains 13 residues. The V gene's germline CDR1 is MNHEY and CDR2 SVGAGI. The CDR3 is CASSYRGGYGYTF. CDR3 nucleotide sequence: TGTGCCAGCAGTTACAGGGGCGGCTATGGCTACACCTTC.

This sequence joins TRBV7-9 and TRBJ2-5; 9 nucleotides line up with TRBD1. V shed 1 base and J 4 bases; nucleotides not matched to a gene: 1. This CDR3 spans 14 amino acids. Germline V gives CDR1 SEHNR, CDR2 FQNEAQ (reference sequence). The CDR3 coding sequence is TGTGCCAGCAGCTTAGGGACAGGGGTAGAGACCCAGTACTTC. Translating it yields CASSLGTGVETQYF. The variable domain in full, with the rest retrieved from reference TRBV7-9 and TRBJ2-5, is DTGVSQNPRHKITKRGQNVTFRCDPISEHNRLYWYRQTLGQGPEFLTYFQNEAQLEKSRLLSDRFSAERPKGSFSTLEIQRTEQGDSAMYLCASSLGTGVETQYFGPGTRLLVL.

CDR3 protein: CASSDTRTSGGAEQYF. The CDR3 DNA reads TGTGCCAGCAGCGATACAAGGACTAGCGGGGGGGCCGAGCAGTACTTC. The chain recombines TRBV7-9 with TRBJ2-7; TRBD2 matches 15 bases. Germline V gene data show CDR1 as SEHNR and CDR2 as FQNEAQ (reference sequence). The CDR3 sequence is 16 residues long. After removal of 5 bases from V and 6 bases from J, the junction contained 8 bases not matched to a gene.

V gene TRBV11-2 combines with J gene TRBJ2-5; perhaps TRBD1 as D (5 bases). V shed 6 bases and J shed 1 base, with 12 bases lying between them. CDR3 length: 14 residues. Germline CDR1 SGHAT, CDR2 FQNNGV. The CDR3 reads CASRPTGIQETQYF. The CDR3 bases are TGTGCCAGCAGACCTACAGGTATCCAAGAGACCCAGTACTTC.

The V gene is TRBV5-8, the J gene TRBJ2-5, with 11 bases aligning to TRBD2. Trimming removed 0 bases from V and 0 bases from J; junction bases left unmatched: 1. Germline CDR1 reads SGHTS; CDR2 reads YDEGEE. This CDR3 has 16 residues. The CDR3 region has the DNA TGTGCCAGCAGCTTGGTAGCGGGAGGGAACCAAGAGACCCAGTACTTC. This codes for CASSLVAGGNQETQYF.

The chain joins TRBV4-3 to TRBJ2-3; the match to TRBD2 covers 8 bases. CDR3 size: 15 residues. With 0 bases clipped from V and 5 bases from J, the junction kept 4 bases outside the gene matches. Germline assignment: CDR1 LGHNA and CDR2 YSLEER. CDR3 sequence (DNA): TGCGCCAGCAGCCAAGACGGGGGGGCCTTAGATACGCAGTATTTT. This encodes CASSQDGGALDTQYF.

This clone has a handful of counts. CDR3 DNA sequence: TGTGCCAGTAGTGGACAGGGGCCTGAGCAGTTCTTC. Translation gives CASSGQGPEQFF. This chain connects TRBV19 to TRBJ2-1, with 9 bases that match TRBD1. Losses at the gene ends were 5 bases for V and 9 bases for J; bases not matched to a gene: 2. Germline V gene lookup returns CDR1 LNHDA and CDR2 SQIVND (reference sequence). The CDR3 consists of 12 residues.

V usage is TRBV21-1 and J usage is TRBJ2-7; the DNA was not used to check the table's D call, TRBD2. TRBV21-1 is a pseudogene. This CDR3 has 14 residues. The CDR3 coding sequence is TGTGCCAGCAGCAAAGTTTGCGGGGACTACGAGCAGTACTTC. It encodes CASSKVCGDYEQYF.

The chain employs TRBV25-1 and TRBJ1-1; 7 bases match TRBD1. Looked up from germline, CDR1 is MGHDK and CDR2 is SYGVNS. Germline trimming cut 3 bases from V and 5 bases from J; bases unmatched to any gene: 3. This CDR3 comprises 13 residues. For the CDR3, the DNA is TGTGCCAGCAGTGACAGGGGGACTACTGAAGCTTTCTTT. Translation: CASSDRGTTEAFF.

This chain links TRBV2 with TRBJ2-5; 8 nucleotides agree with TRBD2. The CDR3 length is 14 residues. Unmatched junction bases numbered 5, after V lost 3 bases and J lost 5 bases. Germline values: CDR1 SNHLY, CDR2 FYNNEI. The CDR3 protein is CASSEIGGGETQYF. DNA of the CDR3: TGTGCCAGCAGTGAGATCGGGGGGGGCGAGACCCAGTACTTC. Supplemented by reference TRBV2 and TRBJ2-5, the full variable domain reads EPEVTQTPSHQVTQMGQEVILRCVPISNHLYFYWYRQILGQKVEFLVSFYNNEISEKSEIFDDQFSVERPDGSNFTLKIRSTKLEDSAMYFCASSEIGGGETQYFGPGTRLLVL.

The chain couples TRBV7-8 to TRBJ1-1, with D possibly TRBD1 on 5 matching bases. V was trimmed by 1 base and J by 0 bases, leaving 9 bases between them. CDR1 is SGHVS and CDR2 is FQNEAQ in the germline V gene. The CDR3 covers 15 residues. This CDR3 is CASSLGAGLNTEAFF. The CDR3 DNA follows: TGTGCCAGCAGCTTAGGGGCAGGGCTGAACACTGAAGCTTTCTTT.

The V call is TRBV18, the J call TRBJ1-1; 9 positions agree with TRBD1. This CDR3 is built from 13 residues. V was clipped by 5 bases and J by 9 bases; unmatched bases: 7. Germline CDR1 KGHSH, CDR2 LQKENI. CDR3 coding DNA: TGTGCCAGCTCAACTTTAGACAGGGGGAAAGCTTTCTTT. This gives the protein CASSTLDRGKAFF.

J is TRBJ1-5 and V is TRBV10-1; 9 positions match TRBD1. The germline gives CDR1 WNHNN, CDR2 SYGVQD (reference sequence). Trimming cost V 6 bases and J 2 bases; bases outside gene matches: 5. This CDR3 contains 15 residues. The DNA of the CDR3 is TGCGCCAGCAGCCGGGGACAGGGATGCAATCAGCCCCAGCATTTT. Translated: CASSRGQGCNQPQHF.